The clone carrying this T cell receptor (beta chain) has just a few counts. Deletions cut 1 base from V and 6 bases from J, with 6 bases between. The germline V gene encodes CDR1 SGHVS and CDR2 FNYEAQ. The length of the CDR3 is 12 residues. cDNA came from around 0.54 to 1 ug RNA primed by random hexamers. Each CDR3 protein is one row after TCRdb ran MiXCR on the immunoSEQ multiplex PCR reads. The repertoire holds 350,000 to 550,000 distinct CDR3 sequences, with 85% to 90% as singletons. The data were taken from a study of CD8 T cells in Susac syndrome. Sequencing used CD8+ T cells from PBMCs. The clonotype originates from a human donor with multiple sclerosis. The rearrangement joins TRBV7-6 to TRBJ1-1; D not resolved. CDR3 in DNA: TGTGCCAGCAGCTTAGTGGGATCTGAAGCTTTCTTT. This sequence encodes CASSLVGSEAFF.